Listed below are T cell receptor beta chains from one sample, sequenced in a study of beta chain features in type 1 diabetes. The data were produced by immunoSEQ multiplex PCR, yet TCRdb's version contains in-frame clones alone and is incomplete. Of some 290,000 clones in the sample, around 15% were seen once. The sample taken for sequencing was naive CD4+ T cells from blood. Receptors were obtained from a man younger than 45 with type 1 diabetes. Both conserved end residues are part of each CDR3. D genes are given only for firm matches.

V,D,CDR3
TRBV28,TRBD1,CAITDRVTGELFF
TRBV28,TRBD1,CASTGGNEQFF
TRBV7-8,-,CASSLGYQVQGLKANVLTF
TRBV6-4,TRBD2,CASSDGAPAGGPRGNEQFF
TRBV10-3,TRBD2,CAISETGTSGSNEQFF
TRBV18,TRBD1,CASSPTGQGSTEAFF
TRBV7-2,TRBD1,CASSFSGGFSYEQYF
TRBV5-4,-,CASSLGAGLRTEAFF
TRBV7-9,TRBD1,CASSLAGQGMDTQYF
TRBV29-1,-,CSVVPTEADTQYF
TRBV4-2,-,CASSEASSYEQYF
TRBV7-2,TRBD2,CASSLAQTSGGRYNEQFF
TRBV7-2,-,CASSGGREDEEQYF
TRBV2,-,CASSPGGYNEQFF
TRBV27,-,CASSSNNEQFF
TRBV9,TRBD1,CASSTWTGYGYTF
TRBV28,TRBD1,CASSSGQGNEQYF
TRBV2,-,CAGGLSAGNTIYF
TRBV6-5,TRBD1,CASRATGTGYQPQHF
TRBV9,-,CASSVMASQGYNEQFF
TRBV11-2,-,CASSLGQMNTEAFF
TRBV23-1,TRBD2,CASKSLAGALCTDTQYF
TRBV7-2,-,CASSFRGTPPYNEQFF
TRBV5-6,TRBD2,CASFSGRGGETQYF
TRBV18,-,CASSPAVGAGGQPQHF
TRBV7-2,-,CASSLDVGGDVYF
TRBV7-9,-,CASSLRGRMNTEAFF
TRBV18,TRBD2,CASSPLAGGTDTQYF
TRBV5-1,TRBD1,CASRNEDRGFNEQYF
TRBV28,-,CASSVGPTEAFF
TRBV5-1,-,CASMDREYYNEQFF
TRBV19,TRBD1,CASSPRTGRTTEAFF
TRBV7-2,TRBD1,CASSLGQGIYEQYF